This TCR beta chain was retrieved from a study of blood T cell repertoires in COVID-19. Germline CDR1 is MDHEN and CDR2 is SYDVKM. The CDR3 contains 14 residues. Trimming removed 10 bases from V and 0 bases from J, with 13 bases in between. Authors' methods: Reference gene primers were amplified, and this amplification served to estimate nucleated cell counts. The data were produced by immunoSEQ multiplex PCR, yet TCRdb's version contains in-frame clones alone and is incomplete. V and J calls plus clone size are reproduced from that table; the DNA served to infer D and trimming. The sample carries 150,000 or so clones, about 90% recorded once.

Sample: peripheral blood. The chain combines TRBV28 with TRBJ2-1; perhaps TRBD2 as D (5 bases). The TCR sequence derives from a man aged 80 or over with acute or convalescent COVID-19. CDR3 nucleotides: TGTGCCACCCAAAAGCGGAGCTCCTACAATGAGCAGTTCTTC. Translation: CATQKRSSYNEQFF.